The rows below give T cell receptor beta chains drawn from one sample of a study of regulatory T cells in long-lasting Graves disease. TCRdb independently ran MiXCR on the multiplex PCR reads; one entry per CDR3 protein. The sample lists roughly 350,000 distinct CDR3 sequences, approximately 15% seen once, with roughly 27% in the top ten. In addition, the sample was reused for a study of T cells in Graves' hyperthyroidism and ophthalmopathy.

The sample consisted of peripheral blood mononuclear cells (PBMCs), taken at new diagnosis, from a patient treated with antithyroid drugs. These receptor sequences come from a man in his forties with Graves disease. Both conserved end residues are trimmed from each CDR3.

v_gene: TRBV2
j_gene: TRBJ1-5
CDR3aa: ASSPNNNQPQH

v_gene: TRBV20-1
j_gene: TRBJ1-5
CDR3aa: SARGGTGNQPQH

v_gene: TRBV27
j_gene: TRBJ2-7
CDR3aa: ASSRRSSSYEQY

v_gene: TRBV11-3
j_gene: TRBJ2-5
CDR3aa: ASSLGYRGETQY

v_gene: TRBV30
j_gene: TRBJ2-2
CDR3aa: AWSRIQGAGELF

v_gene: TRBV4-2
j_gene: TRBJ2-7
CDR3aa: ASSQQRAISYEQY

v_gene: TRBV24-1
j_gene: TRBJ1-1
CDR3aa: ATSDLREGARTEAF

v_gene: TRBV28
j_gene: TRBJ2-2
CDR3aa: ASSLVGFNTGELF

v_gene: TRBV7-2
j_gene: TRBJ2-5
CDR3aa: ASSQLRGLAGFETQY

v_gene: TRBV18
j_gene: TRBJ2-1
CDR3aa: ASSPAGTGVPYNEQF

v_gene: TRBV11-2
j_gene: TRBJ2-1
CDR3aa: ASSQRQGVPYNEQF

v_gene: TRBV28
j_gene: TRBJ2-7
CDR3aa: ASSFRDRYYEQY

v_gene: TRBV27
j_gene: TRBJ1-5
CDR3aa: ASSLRGGSNQPQH

v_gene: TRBV6-9
j_gene: TRBJ1-3
CDR3aa: ASSLTGGAAGNTIY

v_gene: TRBV18
j_gene: TRBJ2-3
CDR3aa: ASSPMLGTGGSDTQY

v_gene: TRBV28
j_gene: TRBJ2-7
CDR3aa: ASSLVGAFRNEQY

v_gene: TRBV19
j_gene: TRBJ2-1
CDR3aa: ATGQGPYNEQF

v_gene: TRBV4-1
j_gene: TRBJ1-1
CDR3aa: ASSQVLGVWAF

v_gene: TRBV24-1
j_gene: TRBJ1-1
CDR3aa: ATRSGTGDTEAF

v_gene: TRBV20-1
j_gene: TRBJ1-5
CDR3aa: SARGSLNQPQH

v_gene: TRBV4-1
j_gene: TRBJ2-1
CDR3aa: ASSQGSGGANEQF

v_gene: TRBV2
j_gene: TRBJ2-3
CDR3aa: ASSETGVYTDTQY

v_gene: TRBV2
j_gene: TRBJ2-7
CDR3aa: ASTQDRAYEQY

v_gene: TRBV18
j_gene: TRBJ2-3
CDR3aa: ASSPRTGRDTQY

v_gene: TRBV7-3
j_gene: TRBJ1-1
CDR3aa: ASRSTGNTEAF

v_gene: TRBV3-1
j_gene: TRBJ2-1
CDR3aa: ASSQDWDSYNEQF

v_gene: TRBV6-1
j_gene: TRBJ1-3
CDR3aa: ASRGAGNTIY

v_gene: TRBV5-1
j_gene: TRBJ1-1
CDR3aa: ASSLQGLDEAF

v_gene: TRBV29-1
j_gene: TRBJ2-3
CDR3aa: SVVRGNTDTQY

v_gene: TRBV5-6
j_gene: TRBJ2-5
CDR3aa: ASSLFGSGETQY

v_gene: TRBV2
j_gene: TRBJ1-4
CDR3aa: ASSDLTGIGEKLF